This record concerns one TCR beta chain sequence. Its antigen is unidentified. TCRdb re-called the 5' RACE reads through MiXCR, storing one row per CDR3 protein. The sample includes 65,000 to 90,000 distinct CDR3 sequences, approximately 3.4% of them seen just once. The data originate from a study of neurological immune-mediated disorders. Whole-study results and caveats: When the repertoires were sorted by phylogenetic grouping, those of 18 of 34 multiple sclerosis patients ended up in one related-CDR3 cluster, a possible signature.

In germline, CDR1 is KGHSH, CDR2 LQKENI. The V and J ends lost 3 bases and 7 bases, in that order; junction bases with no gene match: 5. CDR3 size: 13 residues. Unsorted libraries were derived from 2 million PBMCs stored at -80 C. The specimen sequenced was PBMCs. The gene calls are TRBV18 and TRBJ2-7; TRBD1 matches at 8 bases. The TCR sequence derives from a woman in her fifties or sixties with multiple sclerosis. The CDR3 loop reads CASSPQGALEQYF. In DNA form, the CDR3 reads TGTGCCAGCTCACCGCAGGGGGCATTAGAGCAGTACTTC.